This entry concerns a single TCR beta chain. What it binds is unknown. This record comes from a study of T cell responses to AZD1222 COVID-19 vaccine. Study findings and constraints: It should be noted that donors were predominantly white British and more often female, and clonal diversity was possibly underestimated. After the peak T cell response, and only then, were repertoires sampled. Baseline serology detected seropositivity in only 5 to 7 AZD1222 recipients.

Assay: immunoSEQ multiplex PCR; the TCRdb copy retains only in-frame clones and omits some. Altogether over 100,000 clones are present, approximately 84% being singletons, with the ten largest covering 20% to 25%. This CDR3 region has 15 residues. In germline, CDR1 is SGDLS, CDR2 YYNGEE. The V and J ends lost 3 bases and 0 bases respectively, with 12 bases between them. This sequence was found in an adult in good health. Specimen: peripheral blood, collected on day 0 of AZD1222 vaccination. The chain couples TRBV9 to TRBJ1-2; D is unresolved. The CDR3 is CASSAVEPPNYGYTF. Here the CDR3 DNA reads TGTGCCAGCAGCGCCGTGGAGCCCCCTAACTATGGCTACACCTTC.